This T cell receptor beta chain derives from a study of shared clonotypes between healthy human individuals. This table comes from immunoSEQ multiplex PCR, and its TCRdb copy is limited to in-frame clones, with some not included. Found here are 2 million to 3 million clones, approximately 93% of them singletons; the top ten hold about 0.34%. The table lists this clone with a count of one. Splitting the CD4+ cells yielded a CD45RA+ naive subset and a CD45RA-negative memory subset. CDR1 SNHLY and CDR2 FYNNEI come from the germline V gene. Between the trimmed V and J ends, which lost 6 bases and 0 bases, there was a span of 12 bases. The CDR3 covers 14 residues.

Sequencing was carried out using naive CD4+ T cells from PBMCs. Subset here: CD45RA+ positively selected. The clonotype originates from a man aged 18 to 30 in good health. Some clones in this sample may be carry-over from other donors' samples. The chain carries TRBV2 and TRBJ2-7; D remains unclear. CDR3 residues: CASRRRLSSYEQYF. Here the CDR3 DNA reads TGTGCCAGCAGGCGACGCCTCAGCTCCTACGAGCAGTACTTC.